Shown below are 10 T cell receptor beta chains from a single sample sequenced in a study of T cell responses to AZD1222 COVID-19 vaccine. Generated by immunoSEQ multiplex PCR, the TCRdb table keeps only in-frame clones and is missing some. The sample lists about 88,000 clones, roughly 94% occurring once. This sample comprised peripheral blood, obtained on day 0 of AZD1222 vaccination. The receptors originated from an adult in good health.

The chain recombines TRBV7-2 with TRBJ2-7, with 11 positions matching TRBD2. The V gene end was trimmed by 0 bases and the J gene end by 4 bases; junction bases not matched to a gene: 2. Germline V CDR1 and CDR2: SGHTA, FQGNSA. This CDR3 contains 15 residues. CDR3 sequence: CASSLARLAGYEQYF. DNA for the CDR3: TGTGCCAGCAGCTTAGCAAGACTAGCGGGATACGAGCAGTACTTC.

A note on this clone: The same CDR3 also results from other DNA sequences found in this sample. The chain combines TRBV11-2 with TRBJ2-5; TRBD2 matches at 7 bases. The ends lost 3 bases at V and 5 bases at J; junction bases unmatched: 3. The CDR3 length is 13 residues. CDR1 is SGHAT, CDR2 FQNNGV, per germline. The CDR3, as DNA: TGTGCCAGCAGCTTGGGAGGGCGGGAGACCCAGTACTTC. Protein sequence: CASSLGGRETQYF.

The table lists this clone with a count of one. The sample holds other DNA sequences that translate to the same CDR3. CDR3 amino acids: CASSPRAYNEQFF. The CDR3 bases are TGTGCCAGCAGTCCCCGAGCATACAATGAGCAGTTCTTC. The chain uses TRBV27 and TRBJ2-1, with no clear D. The V gene lost 5 bases and the J gene lost 4 bases, with 9 bases spanning the gap. Germline V gene lookup returns CDR1 MNHEY and CDR2 SMNVEV (reference sequence). The CDR3 sequence is 13 residues long.

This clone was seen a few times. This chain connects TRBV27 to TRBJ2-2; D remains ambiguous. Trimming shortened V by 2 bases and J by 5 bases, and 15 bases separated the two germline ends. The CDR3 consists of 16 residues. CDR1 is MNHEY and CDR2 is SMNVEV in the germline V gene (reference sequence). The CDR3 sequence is CASSLIGFGQTGELFF. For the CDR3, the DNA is TGTGCCAGCAGTTTAATCGGGTTCGGGCAGACCGGGGAGCTGTTTTTT.

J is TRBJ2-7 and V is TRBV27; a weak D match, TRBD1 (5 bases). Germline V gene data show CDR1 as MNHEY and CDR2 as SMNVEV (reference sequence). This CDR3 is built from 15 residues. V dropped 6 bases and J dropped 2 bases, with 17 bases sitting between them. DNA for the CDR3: TGTGCCAGCAGCCCAGTCGCAGCCAGGGCCTACGAGCAGTACTTC. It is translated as CASSPVAARAYEQYF.

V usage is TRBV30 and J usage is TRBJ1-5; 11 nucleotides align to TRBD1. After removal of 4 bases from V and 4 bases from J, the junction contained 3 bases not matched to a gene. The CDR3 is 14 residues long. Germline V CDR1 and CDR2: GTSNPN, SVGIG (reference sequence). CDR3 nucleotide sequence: TGTGCCTGGAAGGGGACAGGGGGGAATCAGCCCCAGCATTTT. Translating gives CAWKGTGGNQPQHF.

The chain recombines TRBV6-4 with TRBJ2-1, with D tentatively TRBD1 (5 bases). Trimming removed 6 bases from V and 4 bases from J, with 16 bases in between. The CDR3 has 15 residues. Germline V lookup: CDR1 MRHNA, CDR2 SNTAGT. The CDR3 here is CASSAGQGDYNEQFF. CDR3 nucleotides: TGTGCCAGCAGCGCCGGGCAAGGGGATTACAATGAGCAGTTCTTC.

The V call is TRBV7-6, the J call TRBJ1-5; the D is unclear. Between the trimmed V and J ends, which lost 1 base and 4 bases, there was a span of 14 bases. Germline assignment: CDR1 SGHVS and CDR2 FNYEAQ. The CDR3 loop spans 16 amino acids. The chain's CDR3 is CASSLGTALGNQPQHF. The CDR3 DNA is TGTGCCAGCAGCTTAGGGACTGCCCTTGGGAATCAGCCCCAGCATTTT.

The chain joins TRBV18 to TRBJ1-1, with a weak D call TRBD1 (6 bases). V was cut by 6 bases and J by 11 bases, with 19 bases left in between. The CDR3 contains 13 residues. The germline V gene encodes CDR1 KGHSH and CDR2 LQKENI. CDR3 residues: CASSPDHRVGAFF. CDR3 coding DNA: TGTGCCAGCTCGCCGGACCACAGGGTCGGGGCTTTCTTT.

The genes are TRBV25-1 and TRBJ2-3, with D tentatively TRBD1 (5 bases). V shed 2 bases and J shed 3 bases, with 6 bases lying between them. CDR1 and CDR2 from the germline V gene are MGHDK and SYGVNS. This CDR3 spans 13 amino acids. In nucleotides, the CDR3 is TGTGCCAGCAGTGAAGGGGCTACAGATACGCAGTATTTT. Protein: CASSEGATDTQYF.